These T cell receptor beta chains were read from a single sample in a study of shared clonotypes between healthy human individuals. Sequencing was performed with immunoSEQ multiplex PCR; in TCRdb, only in-frame clones are kept and a portion is missing. The table shows 600,000 to 750,000 clones, with roughly 70% occurring only once. Sequenced material: memory CD4+ T cells sorted from blood. The receptors originated from a woman between 25 and 40 years old in good health. CDR3s include the opening cysteine and the closing phenylalanine or tryptophan. A D gene is named only where the DNA matches it firmly. Size values are once, few and many counts, or a class for expanded clones, and some rows have none.

D	size	J	V	CDR3	DNA
TRBD1	few	TRBJ1-1	TRBV19	CASSIPGTANTEAFF	TGTGCCAGTAGTATCCCCGGGACAGCGAACACTGAAGCTTTCTTT
NA	once	TRBJ2-2	TRBV11-2	CASSGRELERHRELFF	TGTGCCAGCAGCGGTCGGGAACTTGAACGCCACAGGGAGCTGTTTTTT
TRBD1	NA	TRBJ2-2	TRBV11-2	CASSSQGAVGELFF	TGTGCCAGCAGCTCTCAGGGGGCGGTCGGGGAGCTGTTTTTT
TRBD1	NA	TRBJ1-2	TRBV5-4	CASSFDRGLGRDGYTF	TGTGCCAGCAGCTTCGACAGGGGGCTGGGTCGTGATGGCTACACCTTC
TRBD2	NA	TRBJ2-3	TRBV18	CASSPGAGGPNTDTQYF	TGTGCCAGCTCACCAGGGGCGGGAGGGCCAAACACAGATACGCAGTATTTT
NA	NA	TRBJ2-7	TRBV7-9	CASSLAEGGTYEQYF	TGTGCCAGCAGCTTAGCTGAGGGTGGAACCTACGAGCAGTACTTC
NA	NA	TRBJ2-3	TRBV6-1	CASSGKWKKWADTQYF	TGTGCCAGCAGTGGGAAGTGGAAAAAGTGGGCAGATACGCAGTATTTT
NA	few	TRBJ2-1	TRBV25-1	CASSANRGTPYYNEQFF	TGTGCCAGCAGTGCGAACCGCGGGACTCCTTACTACAATGAGCAGTTCTTC
TRBD2	NA	TRBJ2-7	TRBV5-1	CASSISGSNAEQYF	TGCGCCAGCAGCATTAGCGGGAGTAATGCCGAGCAGTACTTC
NA	NA	TRBJ1-1	TRBV7-8	CASRIGGGNTEAFF	TGTGCCAGCAGGATAGGGGGGGGTAACACTGAAGCTTTCTTT
NA	once	TRBJ1-1	TRBV28	CASTTNTEAFF	TGTGCCAGCACTACGAACACTGAAGCTTTCTTT
NA	NA	TRBJ1-1	TRBV11-2	CASSLSAQGPNTEAFF	TGTGCCAGCAGCTTATCCGCACAGGGACCGAACACTGAAGCTTTCTTT
TRBD1	NA	TRBJ2-7	TRBV6-6	CASRSGQGAGYEQYF	TGTGCCAGCAGATCGGGACAGGGGGCTGGGTACGAGCAGTACTTC
NA	NA	TRBJ1-1	TRBV18	CASSPAPVGTEAFF	TGTGCCAGCTCACCCGCTCCCGTGGGCACTGAAGCTTTCTTT
NA	NA	TRBJ1-3	TRBV11-2	CASTITDSGNTIYF	TGTGCCAGCACAATCACGGACTCTGGAAACACCATATATTTT
TRBD2	NA	TRBJ2-7	TRBV5-1	CASSLSSGLTYEQYF	TGCGCCAGCAGCTTGTCTAGCGGCCTAACCTACGAGCAGTACTTC
NA	NA	TRBJ1-2	TRBV18	CASSPPSVTDYYGYTF	TGTGCCAGCTCACCACCCTCTGTAACAGACTACTATGGCTACACCTTC
TRBD1	NA	TRBJ1-1	TRBV25-1	CASSFGQGGAAFF	TGTGCCAGCAGTTTCGGACAGGGAGGAGCTGCTTTCTTT
NA	NA	TRBJ2-7	TRBV5-1	CASSLAHSGGAYEQYF	TGCGCCAGCAGCTTGGCGCATTCCGGAGGTGCCTACGAGCAGTACTTC
NA	few	TRBJ1-2	TRBV2	CASSETARRVNGYTF	TGTGCCAGCAGTGAAACCGCCCGAAGGGTAAATGGCTACACCTTC
NA	NA	TRBJ2-5	TRBV10-1	CASSDSHLVETQYF	TGCGCCAGCAGTGATTCCCACCTTGTGGAGACCCAGTACTTC
TRBD2	NA	TRBJ2-7	TRBV19	CASSIAGGGTSYEQYF	TGTGCCAGTAGTATAGCGGGAGGCGGGACGTCCTACGAGCAGTACTTC
TRBD2	NA	TRBJ2-3	TRBV7-6	CASSFSVRGGEADTQYF	TGTGCCAGCAGCTTTAGCGTGCGGGGGGGAGAGGCAGATACGCAGTATTTT
NA	NA	TRBJ1-2	TRBV6-5	CASSPWGGMGGYTF	TGTGCCAGCAGCCCGTGGGGGGGAATGGGCGGCTACACCTTC
NA	NA	TRBJ1-1	TRBV10-1	CASSTGMNTEAFF	TGCGCCAGTTCGACGGGGATGAACACTGAAGCTTTCTTT
TRBD1	NA	TRBJ2-5	TRBV25-1	CASSSWGQGEEETQYF	TGTGCCAGCAGTTCCTGGGGACAGGGGGAAGAAGAGACCCAGTACTTC
NA	few	TRBJ2-2	TRBV27	CASSPQHTGELFF	TGTGCCAGCAGTCCACAGCACACCGGGGAGCTGTTTTTT
NA	many	TRBJ2-7	TRBV7-9	CASSSNYEQYF	TGTGCCAGCAGCTCGAATTACGAGCAGTACTTC
NA	once	TRBJ1-2	TRBV6-1	CASSQEYYGYTF	TGTGCCAGCAGCCAGGAGTACTATGGCTACACCTTC
NA	many	TRBJ1-5	TRBV7-6	CASSLTPRDQPQHF	TGTGCCAGCAGCTTAACCCCAAGGGATCAGCCCCAGCATTTT
NA	NA	TRBJ1-3	TRBV28	CASSPDRKGNTIYF	TGTGCCAGCAGTCCCGACAGGAAAGGAAACACCATATATTTT
NA	NA	TRBJ1-1	TRBV28	CASSSIYEAFF	TGTGCCAGCAGTTCCATATATGAAGCTTTCTTT
TRBD1	many	TRBJ2-2	TRBV10-2	CASTGQGGTGELFF	TGCGCCAGCACCGGACAGGGGGGCACCGGGGAGCTGTTTTTT
TRBD1	many	TRBJ1-2	TRBV11-2	CASSHSGGQGLYTF	TGTGCCAGCAGCCATTCGGGGGGACAGGGGCTCTACACCTTC
TRBD1	NA	TRBJ2-4	TRBV18	CASSPGQGANIQYF	TGTGCCAGCTCACCAGGGCAGGGGGCAAACATTCAGTACTTC
NA	once	TRBJ1-4	TRBV10-3	CAISAGRINEKLFF	TGTGCCATCAGTGCCGGTAGGATTAATGAAAAACTGTTTTTT
TRBD1	NA	TRBJ1-2	TRBV14	CASSLQGSYGYTF	TGTGCCAGCAGCCTACAGGGGTCCTATGGCTACACCTTC
TRBD1	NA	TRBJ2-7	TRBV7-8	CASSRTTGQGAGEQYF	TGTGCCAGCAGCCGGACCACGGGACAGGGGGCGGGTGAGCAGTACTTC
NA	once	TRBJ1-4	TRBV14	CASSHGLTNEKLFF	TGTGCCAGCAGCCATGGTTTGACTAATGAAAAACTGTTTTTT
TRBD2	NA	TRBJ2-1	TRBV5-1	CASSFTSGRSDNEQFF	TGCGCCAGCAGCTTCACTAGCGGGAGGTCTGACAATGAGCAGTTCTTC
TRBD2	many	TRBJ2-5	TRBV19	CASSTGTSFLPGETQYF	TGTGCCAGTAGCACCGGGACTAGCTTTTTGCCGGGAGAGACCCAGTACTTC
TRBD1	NA	TRBJ2-7	TRBV27	CASSPRTGSNEQYF	TGTGCCAGCAGTCCTCGGACAGGGAGCAACGAGCAGTACTTC
NA	NA	TRBJ2-5	TRBV21-1	CASSIFFETQYF	TGTGCCAGCAGCATCTTTTTTGAGACCCAGTACTTC
TRBD1	NA	TRBJ2-2	TRBV15	CATSRGQGPGELFF	TGTGCCACCAGCCGCGGACAGGGTCCCGGGGAGCTGTTTTTT
TRBD2	NA	TRBJ2-7	TRBV2	CASTELAGVVQYF	TGTGCCAGCACAGAATTAGCGGGAGTAGTGCAGTACTTC
NA	NA	TRBJ1-1	TRBV18	CASSQEQANTEAFF	TGTGCCAGCTCACAGGAACAGGCCAACACTGAAGCTTTCTTT
NA	NA	TRBJ2-3	TRBV6-5	CASSDSLDTQYF	TGTGCCAGCAGTGACTCGCTGGATACGCAGTATTTT
TRBD1	NA	TRBJ1-4	TRBV27	CASSFVGDSKEKLFF	TGTGCCAGCAGTTTTGTAGGGGACAGCAAGGAAAAACTGTTTTTT
NA	NA	TRBJ2-4	TRBV6-5	CASRPGPAKNIQYF	TGTGCCAGCAGGCCGGGACCTGCCAAAAACATTCAGTACTTC
NA	NA	TRBJ2-1	TRBV7-2	CASSPNSEAQFF	TGTGCCAGCAGCCCCAACTCAGAGGCACAGTTCTTC
NA	NA	TRBJ2-1	TRBV19	CASSARFTSYNEQFF	TGTGCCAGTAGTGCGAGATTTACCTCCTACAATGAGCAGTTCTTC
NA	NA	TRBJ2-7	TRBV7-9	CASSLSGGSYEQYF	TGTGCCAGCAGCTTATCGGGTGGTTCCTACGAGCAGTACTTC
NA	few	TRBJ1-1	TRBV4-2	CASSQTEAGIAFF	TGTGCCAGCAGTCAAACTGAGGCAGGGATAGCTTTCTTT
TRBD1	NA	TRBJ1-1	TRBV7-9	CASSSPPGTGNTEAFF	TGTGCCAGCAGCTCACCCCCCGGGACAGGGAACACTGAAGCTTTCTTT
TRBD2	NA	TRBJ2-2	TRBV18	CASSPPGLAGNTGELFF	TGTGCCAGCTCACCTCCGGGACTAGCGGGAAACACCGGGGAGCTGTTTTTT